Each of the 27 T cell receptor beta chains below was sequenced from the same sample in a study of human T cells and chemical hapten exposure. This sample's time point: patch test 1, 2 weeks after DPC sensitization. Treatment described: therapeutic diphenylcyclopropenone sensitization with weekly scalp DPC. TCRdb independently ran MiXCR on the RACE reads; one entry per CDR3 protein. This table holds 75,000 to 90,000 distinct CDR3 sequences, about 6.8% found once. Sequences were derived from whole blood, sampled in connection with sensitization to the hapten diphenylcyclopropenone (DPC). Receptor source: a woman between 25 and 40 years old with alopecia areata. Some clones in this sample may be carry-over from other donors' samples.

This clonotype was recorded a few times. In nucleotides, the CDR3 is TGCGCCAGCAGCGGGGCCCAATCGAACACTGAAGCTTTCTTT. Its protein is CASSGAQSNTEAFF. The chain carries TRBV5-1 and TRBJ1-1, with D maybe TRBD1 (5 bases). Trimming shortened V by 4 bases and J by 1 base, and 11 bases separated the two germline ends. From germline, CDR1 is SGHRS and CDR2 YFSETQ. The CDR3 sequence is 14 residues long.

The chain is built from TRBV30 and TRBJ1-2, with D possibly TRBD1 on 5 matching bases. The CDR3 length is 13 residues. Germline assignment: CDR1 GTSNPN and CDR2 SVGIG (reference sequence). V lost 1 base, J lost 7 bases, and 13 bases lay in between. This CDR3 is CAWSAGSRGGYTF. In DNA, the CDR3 is TGTGCCTGGAGTGCAGGGAGTCGGGGTGGCTACACCTTC.

This clonotype was seen a few times. V gene TRBV7-9 combines with J gene TRBJ1-4; no reliable D call. The CDR3 is 19 residues long. Germline V gene data show CDR1 as SEHNR and CDR2 as FQNEAQ (reference sequence). The germline V and J ends were trimmed by 4 bases and 8 bases, with 29 bases remaining between them. The CDR3 coding sequence is TGTGCCAGCAGCTCCGACCAGAGAGTGGTCACTCGGTTTGGAGAAAAACTGTTTTTT. This translates into CASSSDQRVVTRFGEKLFF. Full variable domain (missing parts from reference TRBV7-9 and TRBJ1-4): DTGVSQNPRHKITKRGQNVTFRCDPISEHNRLYWYRQTLGQGPEFLTYFQNEAQLEKSRLLSDRFSAERPKGSFSTLEIQRTEQGDSAMYLCASSSDQRVVTRFGEKLFFGSGTQLSVL.

As for this clonotype: With a much larger clone just one base away, this may be a read error. The chain recombines TRBV18 with TRBJ1-3; D is undetermined. This CDR3 has 15 residues. Looked up from germline, CDR1 is KGHSH and CDR2 is LQKENI. CDR3 sequence reads: CAGSPPSVSGNTIYF. CDR3 nucleotides: TGTGCCGGCTCACCACCGTCGGTCTCTGGAAACACCATATATTTT.

This clonotype occurred many times. The chain links TRBV7-2 to TRBJ2-5; no definite D call. The V end was cut by 1 base, the J end by 3 bases, with 12 bases between. Per the germline V gene, CDR1 is SGHTA and CDR2 is FQGNSA. This CDR3 comprises 15 residues. The CDR3 protein is CASSLVPAPEETQYF. The DNA of the CDR3 is TGTGCCAGCAGCTTAGTCCCAGCCCCAGAAGAGACCCAGTACTTC.

This clonotype was observed once. V gene TRBV19 combines with J gene TRBJ1-5, with D possibly being TRBD1 (5 bases). The CDR3 totals 12 residues. Germline CDR1 is LNHDA and CDR2 is SQIVND (reference sequence). V was shortened by 8 bases and J by 8 bases, with 13 bases between the two germline ends. CDR3 in amino acids: CASDQGFEPQHF. In nucleotides, the CDR3 is TGTGCCAGTGATCAGGGTTTTGAGCCCCAGCATTTT.

Note on this clonotype: Germline is not matched at one junction end, which may reflect a read error. The chain carries TRBV6-1 and TRBJ1-1; D gene unclear. The CDR3 runs 12 residues. CDR1 is MNHNS and CDR2 is SASEGT in the germline V gene. The CDR3 reads CAISPRSTEAFF. The CDR3 DNA reads as TGTGCCATCAGTCCAAGGAGCACTGAAGCTTTCTTT.

The table lists this clonotype with many counts. The chain couples TRBV5-1 to TRBJ2-1, with TRBD2 matching 10 bases. Germline V lookup: CDR1 SGHRS, CDR2 YFSETQ. The CDR3 spans 16 residues. The trim removed 0 bases at V and 7 bases at J, leaving 7 bases unmatched. CDR3 bases: TGCGCCAGCAGCTTGGAACTAGCGGGGCGGGGTAATGAGCAGTTCTTC. It encodes CASSLELAGRGNEQFF.

Many counts were recorded for this clonotype. The chain employs TRBV4-1 and TRBJ1-5; D is unresolved. The V gene lost 1 base and the J gene lost 0 bases, with 7 bases spanning the gap. The CDR3 extends over 15 amino acids. Germline loops: CDR1 MGHRA, CDR2 YSYEKL. Here the CDR3 DNA reads TGCGCCAGCAGCCAAGGTCTCGATAGCAATCAGCCCCAGCATTTT. Amino acids: CASSQGLDSNQPQHF.

This clonotype was seen at least ten times. The chain couples TRBV4-1 to TRBJ2-7, with TRBD1 identical over 9 bases. This CDR3 contains 15 residues. With V trimmed by 2 bases and J by 4 bases, 6 bases remained unmatched. Germline CDR1 reads MGHRA; CDR2 reads YSYEKL. This CDR3 is CASSQPWTGEYEQYF. CDR3 coding DNA: TGCGCCAGCAGCCAACCCTGGACAGGGGAGTACGAGCAGTACTTC.

This clonotype was counted only a few times. This chain joins TRBV18 and TRBJ2-7; 7 positions agree with TRBD1. The CDR3 has 16 amino acids. V shed 8 bases and J 3 bases; nucleotides not matched to a gene: 16. Germline CDR1 is KGHSH and CDR2 is LQKENI. CDR3 DNA: TGTGCCAGCCAAACCATGACAGGGAGTTATCGCTACGAGCAGTACTTC. Protein product: CASQTMTGSYRYEQYF.

The sample holds a few counts of this clonotype. J is TRBJ1-2 and V is TRBV12-3 or TRBV12-4; D is undetermined. V lost 5 bases and J 5 bases, leaving 9 bases between the germline ends. The CDR3 sequence is 12 residues long. The chain's CDR3 is CASSRPLYGYTF. The CDR3 DNA sequence: TGTGCCAGCAGTCGCCCCTTATATGGCTACACCTTC.

The J gene is TRBJ1-5, the V gene TRBV10-3; no clear D gene. This CDR3 is built from 12 residues. The V and J ends lost 3 bases and 2 bases respectively, with 2 bases between them. Germline-derived CDR1 and CDR2 are ENHRY and SYGVKD. CDR3 in DNA: TGTGCCATCAGTGAAGGCAATCAGCCCCAGCATTTT. It specifies CAISEGNQPQHF.

This clonotype was recorded many times. J is TRBJ2-7 and V is TRBV7-6; D is unresolved. CDR3 length: 17 residues. In germline, CDR1 is SGHVS, CDR2 FNYEAQ. V dropped 3 bases and J dropped 5 bases, with 23 bases sitting between them. CDR3 protein: CASSLPRTGKRFDEQYF. The CDR3 nucleotides read TGTGCCAGCAGCTTGCCCCGGACCGGCAAACGGTTTGACGAGCAGTACTTC. Full variable domain (rest looked up from reference TRBV7-6 and TRBJ2-7): GAGVSQSPRYKVTKRGQDVALRCDPISGHVSLYWYRQALGQGPEFLTYFNYEAQQDKSGLPNDRFSAERPEGSISTLTIQRTEQRDSAMYRCASSLPRTGKRFDEQYFGPGTRLTVT.

This clonotype appeared a few times. V gene TRBV7-2 combines with J gene TRBJ1-1, with TRBD1 matching 7 bases. This CDR3 contains 15 residues. The germline CDR1 and CDR2 sequences are SGHTA and FQGNSA. With 5 bases clipped from V and 0 bases from J, the junction kept 6 bases outside the gene matches. Written as DNA, the CDR3 is TGTGCCAGCAGCAAACAGGGGAGGGTGAACACTGAAGCTTTCTTT. Its protein is CASSKQGRVNTEAFF.

Many counts were recorded for this clonotype. The chain is built from TRBV6-1 and TRBJ2-3; perhaps TRBD2 as D (5 bases). The CDR3 is made up of 15 amino acids. CDR1 is MNHNS, CDR2 SASEGT, per germline. With 4 bases removed from V and 0 bases from J, the gap between germline ends came to 11 bases. The CDR3 nucleotides read TGTGCCAGCAGTGTTCCCGACTATAGCACAGATACGCAGTATTTT. It is translated as CASSVPDYSTDTQYF.

This clonotype was observed many times. The chain combines TRBV5-5 with TRBJ2-7, with D unclear. In germline, CDR1 is SGHKS, CDR2 YYEKEE (reference sequence). V lost 3 bases and J lost 5, with 15 bases in between. This CDR3 has 14 amino acids. The CDR3 sequence: CASSSIRVVHEQYF. The CDR3 coding sequence is TGTGCCAGCAGCTCCATCCGCGTCGTACACGAGCAGTACTTC.

This clonotype was counted at least ten times. The chain carries TRBV2 and TRBJ2-5, with D unresolved. CDR1 is SNHLY, CDR2 FYNNEI, per germline. The CDR3 totals 11 residues. Trimming took 8 bases from V and 1 from J, leaving 5 bases between them. CDR3 sequence (DNA): TGTGCCAGCTCACCCCAAGAGACCCAGTACTTC. It translates to CASSPQETQYF. Full variable domain (outside the CDR3, taken from reference TRBV2 and TRBJ2-5): EPEVTQTPSHQVTQMGQEVILRCVPISNHLYFYWYRQILGQKVEFLVSFYNNEISEKSEIFDDQFSVERPDGSNFTLKIRSTKLEDSAMYFCASSPQETQYFGPGTRLLVL.

This clonotype was detected a few times. The chain is built from TRBV2 and TRBJ2-5, with 8 bases aligning to TRBD1. This CDR3 is built from 14 residues. With V trimmed by 4 bases and J by 4 bases, 5 bases remained unmatched. The germline V gene encodes CDR1 SNHLY and CDR2 FYNNEI. The CDR3 sequence: CASSGQGYRETQYF. CDR3 nucleotide sequence: TGTGCCAGCAGTGGACAGGGGTACCGAGAGACCCAGTACTTC.

This clonotype was picked up many times. CDR3 loop: CAWSSGANVLTF. The DNA for the CDR3 is TGTGCCTGGAGCTCTGGGGCCAACGTCCTGACTTTC. The V call is TRBV30, the J call TRBJ2-6; D is undetermined. The CDR3 has 12 residues. V lost 3 bases, J lost 0 bases, and 0 bases lay in between. The germline V gene encodes CDR1 GTSNPN and CDR2 SVGIG (reference sequence). Full variable domain (remainder filled in from reference TRBV30 and TRBJ2-6): SQTIHQWPATLVQPVGSPLSLECTVEGTSNPNLYWYRQAAGRGLQLLFYSVGIGQISSEVPQNLSASRPQDRQFILSSKKLLLSDSGFYLCAWSSGANVLTFGAGSRLTVL.

This clonotype was found a few times. A much larger clone lies one base from this, so it may be a read error. The gene calls are TRBV6-5 and TRBJ1-5; TRBD1 is a possible D gene (6 bases). CDR1 and CDR2 (germline): MNHEY, SVGAGI. Trimming took off 4 bases at V and 4 bases at J, with 11 bases between the two ends. This CDR3 contains 14 residues. The DNA for the CDR3 is TGTGCCAGCAGTTTAACAGGGTGGAATCAGCCCCAGCATTTT. Translating it yields CASSLTGWNQPQHF.

This clonotype was recorded a few times. CDR3 DNA: TGTGCCAGCAGTTTAGGCGGGCGGAGGGGGCGAGCTTTCTTT. Protein: CASSLGGRRGRAFF. The chain is built from TRBV27 and TRBJ1-1; TRBD1 aligns across 7 bases. The junction had 10 bases not matched to a gene; V was cut back by 2 bases and J by 10 bases. This CDR3 contains 14 residues. The germline gives CDR1 MNHEY, CDR2 SMNVEV (reference sequence).

The table lists this clonotype with many counts. The chain recombines TRBV9 with TRBJ1-6, with 9 bases fitting TRBD1. The CDR3 sequence is 15 residues long. V lost 3 bases, J lost 7 bases, and 5 bases stayed unmatched. Per germline, CDR1 SGDLS and CDR2 YYNGEE. The CDR3 protein is CASSAQGAGNSPLHF. The CDR3 coding sequence is TGTGCCAGCAGCGCACAGGGGGCTGGGAATTCACCCCTCCACTTT.

The genes are TRBV5-1 and TRBJ2-7, with D maybe TRBD1 (5 bases). The CDR3 contains 13 residues. The germline CDR1 and CDR2 sequences are SGHRS and YFSETQ. V was shortened by 5 bases and J by 6 bases, with 15 bases between the two germline ends. CDR3 in amino acids: CASSFGAFLEQYF. CDR3 coding DNA: TGCGCCAGCAGTTTTGGGGCGTTCCTCGAGCAGTACTTC.

This clonotype was observed many times. V is TRBV29-1 and J is TRBJ2-3; D uncertain. Deletions cut 7 bases from V and 3 bases from J, with 17 bases between. The CDR3 loop spans 14 amino acids. Germline CDR1 SQVTM, CDR2 ANQGSEA. The CDR3 DNA sequence: TGCAGCGGGCGAGGAAGAGGATCTACAGATACGCAGTATTTT. This translates into CSGRGRGSTDTQYF.

A few counts support this clonotype. The chain is built from TRBV7-2 and TRBJ1-1; no firm D call. Germline lookup yields CDR1 SGHTA and CDR2 FQGNSA. V was shortened by 2 bases and J by 0 bases, with 13 bases between the two germline ends. The CDR3 length is 16 residues. CDR3 region: CASSLYVGYMNTEAFF. CDR3 DNA: TGTGCCAGCAGCTTATACGTCGGGTACATGAACACTGAAGCTTTCTTT.

V gene TRBV30 combines with J gene TRBJ1-5, with 7 bases lining up with TRBD1. There are 13 residues in the CDR3. V lost 1 base and J lost 5; bases outside the gene matches: 2. The germline V gene encodes CDR1 GTSNPN and CDR2 SVGIG (reference sequence). The CDR3 is CAWSGTGDQPQHF. The CDR3 nucleotides read TGTGCCTGGAGTGGGACAGGAGATCAGCCCCAGCATTTT. Filled out from reference TRBV30 and TRBJ1-5, the complete variable domain reads SQTIHQWPATLVQPVGSPLSLECTVEGTSNPNLYWYRQAAGRGLQLLFYSVGIGQISSEVPQNLSASRPQDRQFILSSKKLLLSDSGFYLCAWSGTGDQPQHFGDGTRLSIL.